These 2 T cell receptor beta chains came from one sample sequenced in a study of cytomegalovirus exposure and HLA in healthy donors. 13 Jbeta primers and 60 Vbeta primers were used for the PCR. The data were produced by immunoSEQ multiplex PCR, yet TCRdb's version contains in-frame clones alone and is incomplete. The sample has 150,000 to 200,000 clones, around 82% seen once. Sample: PBMCs. The origin of the receptors is a man in his sixties in good health and CMV-seronegative.

This chain links TRBV6-5 with TRBJ2-7; D is ambiguous. Germline V gives CDR1 MNHEY, CDR2 SVGAGI. V shed 0 bases and J shed 3 bases, with 6 bases lying between them. The CDR3 contains 13 residues. CDR3 bases: TGTGCCAGCAGTTACTCCCCCCTCTACGAGCAGTACTTC. Its translation: CASSYSPLYEQYF.

The chain uses TRBV29-1 and TRBJ1-2; perhaps TRBD1 as D (6 bases). Germline V gene sequence: CDR1 SQVTM, CDR2 ANQGSEA. V lost 6 bases to trimming and J lost 4 bases, with 15 bases between them. This CDR3 contains 13 residues. The CDR3 region is CSVELQGSYGYTF. DNA for the CDR3: TGCAGCGTGGAGCTACAGGGTAGCTATGGCTACACCTTC.